The 28 T cell receptor beta chains below were found in one sample sequenced in a study of cytotoxic CD8 clonotypes in ibrutinib-treated CLL. The method was immunoSEQ multiplex PCR; TCRdb's version includes in-frame clones alone and lacks a portion of them. In the table there are under 150,000 clones, approximately 89% of which are singletons. The starting material was PBMCs, obtained after 12 months of ibrutinib treatment. Every receptor here comes from a human donor with chronic lymphocytic leukemia.

V gene TRBV28 combines with J gene TRBJ2-7; 10 bases line up with TRBD2. Germline CDR1 MDHEN, CDR2 SYDVKM. There are 16 residues in the CDR3. Germline trimming cut 8 bases from V and 1 base from J; bases unmatched to any gene: 11. The CDR3: CASQVSLAGGSYEQYF. The CDR3, as DNA: TGTGCCAGCCAGGTATCCTTAGCGGGAGGATCCTACGAGCAGTACTTC.

The V and J genes are TRBV2 and TRBJ2-7; D gene unclear. V lost 6 bases, J lost 3 bases, and 12 bases lay in between. The CDR3 consists of 13 residues. CDR1 is SNHLY, CDR2 FYNNEI, per germline. The CDR3 DNA is TGTGCCAGCAGGCCTTTGGACGGCTACGAGCAGTACTTC. Its protein product is CASRPLDGYEQYF.

Here the CDR3 DNA reads TGTGCCAGCAGCTTAGACCTGTCCTACGAGCAGTACTTC. Translated, it gives CASSLDLSYEQYF. The gene calls are TRBV7-8 and TRBJ2-7; D gene uncertain. Trimming left V 1 base short and J 1 base short, with 5 bases between. Germline V gives CDR1 SGHVS, CDR2 FQNEAQ. This CDR3 region has 13 residues.

The V and J genes are TRBV29-1 and TRBJ2-3; 8 bases line up with TRBD2. Per germline, CDR1 SQVTM and CDR2 ANQGSEA. CDR3 length: 18 residues. The J segment lost 2 bases and the V segment lost 4 bases, leaving 17 bases of the junction unmatched. CDR3 sequence reads: CSVANPAGERTPTDTQYF. As DNA, the CDR3 is TGCAGCGTTGCAAATCCAGCGGGAGAAAGAACACCCACAGATACGCAGTATTTT.

The chain links TRBV27 to TRBJ1-1, with 12 nucleotides matching TRBD1. V trimming: 6 bases; J trimming: 3 bases; junction bases outside the gene matches: 11. Germline V gene lookup returns CDR1 MNHEY and CDR2 SMNVEV (reference sequence). The CDR3 is 17 residues long. The CDR3 region has the DNA TGTGCCAGCAGACCGGTCCCGGGACAGGGGGCTTACACTGAAGCTTTCTTT. It yields the protein CASRPVPGQGAYTEAFF.

V is TRBV13 and J is TRBJ1-1; D gene ambiguous. The germline V gene encodes CDR1 PRHDT and CDR2 FYEKMQ (reference sequence). With 6 bases removed from V and 0 bases from J, the gap between germline ends came to 8 bases. The CDR3 runs to 13 residues. DNA for the CDR3: TGTGCCAGCAGTTGGACTTTGAACACTGAAGCTTTCTTT. Protein: CASSWTLNTEAFF.

This chain links TRBV10-2 with TRBJ2-7; maybe TRBD2 (5 bases). This CDR3 spans 12 amino acids. V gave up 4 bases and J gave up 3 bases, with 7 bases separating them. CDR1 is WSHSY, CDR2 SAAADI, per germline. The CDR3 region is CASSAGGYEQYF. The CDR3 nucleotides are TGCGCCAGCAGTGCAGGAGGCTACGAGCAGTACTTC.

The genes are TRBV28 and TRBJ1-2; no reliable D call. This CDR3 is 16 amino acids long. Trimming shortened V by 6 bases and J by 3 bases, and 20 bases separated the two germline ends. Germline CDR1 MDHEN, CDR2 SYDVKM. The CDR3 nucleotides are TGTGCCAGCAGGACCGGCGGCAGAACAAACGACTATGGCTACACCTTC. Protein product: CASRTGGRTNDYGYTF.

For this clone: Other DNA sequences in the same sample also yield this CDR3. This chain uses TRBV28 with TRBJ2-7; 9 bases align to TRBD1. Trimming removed 4 bases from V and 4 bases from J; junction bases left unmatched: 8. The CDR3 spans 15 residues. Germline CDR1 reads MDHEN; CDR2 reads SYDVKM. The CDR3 protein is CASSSPGTGSYEQYF. The CDR3 nucleotides are TGTGCCAGCAGTTCCCCCGGGACAGGGTCGTACGAGCAGTACTTC.

This chain connects TRBV18 to TRBJ2-1; 13 bases are shared with TRBD2. V gave up 3 bases and J gave up 6 bases; unmatched junction bases: 2. Germline CDR1 KGHSH, CDR2 LQKENI. The CDR3 has 15 amino acids. The CDR3 DNA reads TGTGCCAGCTCACCGGGACTAGCGGGATCCAATGAGCAGTTCTTC. Residues: CASSPGLAGSNEQFF.

The CDR3 loop reads CASSGDSDTQYF. The CDR3 DNA sequence: TGTGCCAGCAGTGGGGATTCAGATACGCAGTATTTT. This chain joins TRBV2 and TRBJ2-3; no firm D call. CDR3 length: 12 amino acids. The ends were cut back, 4 bases at V and 4 bases at J, with 6 bases in the middle. Germline V gives CDR1 SNHLY, CDR2 FYNNEI.

V gene TRBV28 combines with J gene TRBJ2-3; D uncertain. Germline lookup yields CDR1 MDHEN and CDR2 SYDVKM. This CDR3 is 14 amino acids long. V was pared by 2 bases and J by 2 bases, with 8 bases between. The CDR3 spells CASSLGAHTDTQYF. The CDR3 region has the DNA TGTGCCAGCAGTTTAGGTGCGCACACAGATACGCAGTATTTT.

This chain links TRBV9 with TRBJ2-7; TRBD1 might be the D (6 bases). The V end was cut by 1 base, the J end by 2 bases, with 10 bases between. The CDR3 length is 14 residues. CDR1 SGDLS and CDR2 YYNGEE come from the germline V gene. CDR3 in DNA: TGTGCCAGCAGCGTATACAGGGATCCCTACGAGCAGTACTTC. Translation: CASSVYRDPYEQYF.

The chain is built from TRBV7-7 and TRBJ1-4; D is uncertain. Germline V CDR1 and CDR2: SSHAT, FNYEAQ (reference sequence). This CDR3 has 13 residues. CDR3 amino acids: CAIKTGSNEKLFF. CDR3 DNA: TGTGCTATCAAAACCGGGTCTAATGAAAAACTGTTTTTT.

The chain couples TRBV9 to TRBJ2-7; TRBD1 matches 7 bases. Germline V gene sequence: CDR1 SGDLS, CDR2 YYNGEE. The CDR3 is 18 residues long. Trimming at V came to 0 bases and at J to 4 bases, leaving 16 bases not matched to a gene. This CDR3 reads CASSVGPSGQLTTYEQYF. For the CDR3, the DNA is TGTGCCAGCAGCGTAGGCCCATCGGGACAGCTGACAACGTACGAGCAGTACTTC.

The chain is built from TRBV7-9 and TRBJ2-5; the match to TRBD1 covers 7 bases. Germline loops: CDR1 SEHNR, CDR2 FQNEAQ (reference sequence). Trimming cost V 5 bases and J 7 bases; bases outside gene matches: 16. The CDR3 consists of 16 residues. The CDR3 DNA sequence: TGTGCCAGCAGCCCCCAGAGGGCCGCTGCAGGGGGGACCCAGTACTTC. Translation gives CASSPQRAAAGGTQYF.

This clone was counted once. The chain combines TRBV28 with TRBJ2-5; D is possibly TRBD1 or TRBD2 (5 bases each). CDR1 is MDHEN, CDR2 SYDVKM, per germline. The CDR3 length is 16 residues. V lost 4 bases to trimming and J lost 4 bases, with 19 bases between them. CDR3 nucleotide sequence: TGTGCCAGCAGTTCTTCTCAAGGACGGGGCGGAGAGACCCAGTACTTC. Protein: CASSSSQGRGGETQYF.

This chain uses TRBV10-2 with TRBJ2-2; D is perhaps TRBD1 (6 bases). Germline V gene sequence: CDR1 WSHSY, CDR2 SAAADI. The CDR3 is made up of 14 amino acids. Trimming took off 8 bases at V and 6 bases at J, with 16 bases between the two ends. The CDR3 DNA sequence: TGCGCCAGCGTCAACAGGGATGTGGCCGGGGAGCTGTTTTTT. Amino acid sequence: CASVNRDVAGELFF.

This clone occurred once. This rearrangement joins TRBV5-1 to TRBJ2-3; tentatively, D is TRBD2 (6 bases). CDR3 length: 17 residues. The V gene's germline CDR1 is SGHRS and CDR2 YFSETQ. V lost 5 bases to trimming and J lost 5 bases, with 24 bases between them. CDR3 sequence: CASRLMGGASAGDTQYF. In DNA, the CDR3 is TGCGCCAGCAGGCTGATGGGGGGTGCCTCCGCTGGAGATACGCAGTATTTT.

The rearrangement uses TRBV4-2 and TRBJ1-4; D gene unclear. CDR3 length equals 12 residues. The V gene's germline CDR1 is LGHNA and CDR2 YNFKEQ. The germline V and J ends were trimmed by 0 bases and 8 bases, with 4 bases remaining between them. CDR3 in amino acids: CASSQEGEKLFF. CDR3 nucleotide sequence: TGTGCCAGCAGCCAAGAGGGGGAAAAACTGTTTTTT.

The V gene is TRBV27, the J gene TRBJ1-5; D ambiguous. Trimming shortened V by 7 bases and J by 6 bases, and 16 bases separated the two germline ends. In germline, CDR1 is MNHEY, CDR2 SMNVEV (reference sequence). The CDR3 spans 14 residues. The CDR3 reads CASTPLGFGQPQHF. As DNA, the CDR3 is TGTGCCAGCACCCCGTTAGGGTTTGGTCAGCCCCAGCATTTT.

This chain uses TRBV30 with TRBJ2-3; perhaps D is TRBD1 or TRBD2 (6 bases each). CDR3 size: 16 residues. V lost 5 bases to trimming and J lost 1 base, with 19 bases between them. Germline values: CDR1 GTSNPN, CDR2 SVGIG (reference sequence). This chain's CDR3 is CAWDPGGGVGTDTQYF. For the CDR3, the DNA is TGTGCCTGGGATCCCGGAGGGGGTGTCGGCACAGATACGCAGTATTTT.

The gene calls are TRBV19 and TRBJ2-2, with 9 positions matching TRBD2. Trimming cost V 1 base and J 3 bases; bases outside gene matches: 9. Germline CDR1 LNHDA, CDR2 SQIVND (reference sequence). The CDR3 extends over 18 amino acids. The CDR3 sequence is CASSIGTSGLAYTGELFF. Written as DNA, the CDR3 is TGTGCCAGTAGTATAGGAACTAGCGGGCTGGCCTACACCGGGGAGCTGTTTTTT.

The chain has TRBV7-8 and TRBJ1-5, with D maybe TRBD1 (6 bases). The CDR3 length is 14 residues. The germline V gene encodes CDR1 SGHVS and CDR2 FQNEAQ. V was shortened by 4 bases and J by 7 bases, with 14 bases between the two germline ends. The CDR3 reads CASSSWGGGQPQHF. The CDR3, as DNA: TGTGCCAGCAGCTCGTGGGGGGGCGGACAGCCCCAGCATTTT.

Only one count was recorded for this clone. The rearrangement uses TRBV2 and TRBJ2-5, with 9 bases lining up with TRBD2. Germline CDR1 reads SNHLY; CDR2 reads FYNNEI. V dropped 1 base and J dropped 5; count of bases not matched to a gene: 8. The CDR3 runs 16 residues. This chain's CDR3 is CASSEGERSGRETQYF. The CDR3 DNA is TGTGCCAGCAGTGAAGGAGAGAGGAGCGGGAGGGAGACCCAGTACTTC.

CDR3 region: CASGFQNEQFF. CDR3 coding DNA: TGTGCTAGTGGTTTTCAAAATGAGCAGTTCTTC. This chain connects TRBV12-5 to TRBJ2-1; D gene unclear. Between the trimmed V and J ends, which lost 3 bases and 7 bases, there was a span of 4 bases. The CDR3 covers 11 residues. CDR1 and CDR2 from the germline V gene are LGHNT and FRNRAP.

V gene TRBV29-1 combines with J gene TRBJ2-6; D unresolved. Germline V lookup: CDR1 SQVTM, CDR2 ANQGSEA. Trimming took 4 bases from V and 1 from J, leaving 5 bases between them. This CDR3 region has 13 residues. CDR3 amino acids: CSVVVSGANVLTF. CDR3 nucleotides: TGCAGCGTTGTGGTTTCTGGGGCCAACGTCCTGACTTTC.

The chain joins TRBV29-1 to TRBJ1-1, with a possible D match to TRBD1 (5 bases). CDR1 is SQVTM and CDR2 is ANQGSEA in the germline V gene. This CDR3 has 10 residues. The ends were cut back, 6 bases at V and 5 bases at J, with 7 bases in the middle. CDR3 DNA sequence: TGCAGCGTGGAGGGGACTGAAGCTTTCTTT. Its translation: CSVEGTEAFF. Supplemented by reference TRBV29-1 and TRBJ1-1, the full variable domain reads SAVISQKPSRDICQRGTSLTIQCQVDSQVTMMFWYRQQPGQSLTLIATANQGSEATYESGFVIDKFPISRPNLTFSTLTVSNMSPEDSSIYLCSVEGTEAFFGQGTRLTVV.